This record concerns one TCR beta chain sequence. These data come from a study of OX40 agonist ivuxolimab in advanced cancers. Study-wide context: Patients in dose escalation had liver, melanoma, kidney or head and neck cancers.

TCRdb keeps only in-frame clones here, not all; method: immunoSEQ multiplex PCR. Seen here are roughly 76,000 clones, 91% observed once, and the top ten hold about 2.3%. Looked up from germline, CDR1 is SGHNT and CDR2 is YYREEE (reference sequence). The V segment lost 4 bases and the J segment 5 bases; nucleotides outside the gene matches: 5. The CDR3 extends over 13 amino acids. Sequencing used CD4+ or CD8+ T cells sorted from blood, obtained in a trial of the OX40 agonist ivuxolimab. The sequence derives from an adult with an advanced solid tumor such as melanoma, head and neck, liver or kidney cancer. The chain has TRBV5-4 and TRBJ2-5, with 7 bases aligning to TRBD1. CDR3 amino acids: CASSADRVETQYF. CDR3 coding DNA: TGTGCCAGCAGCGCCGACAGGGTTGAGACCCAGTACTTC.